The 14 T cell receptor beta chains reported below all come from one sample, sequenced in a study of OX40 agonist ivuxolimab in advanced cancers. Using immunoSEQ multiplex PCR, the repertoire was profiled, and TCRdb retains in-frame clones only, with some absent. Of some 80,000 clones detected, roughly 94% appear once; the ten largest clones hold roughly 20%. The sample here was CD4+ or CD8+ T cells sorted from blood, taken in a trial of the OX40 agonist ivuxolimab. These receptors originate from an adult with an advanced solid tumor such as melanoma, head and neck, liver or kidney cancer.

This chain connects TRBV7-9 to TRBJ1-2, with 7 bases lining up with TRBD1. The J segment lost 6 bases and the V segment lost 4 bases, leaving 5 bases of the junction unmatched. Germline V CDR1 and CDR2: SEHNR, FQNEAQ (reference sequence). CDR3 length: 13 residues. The CDR3 protein is CASSSAGGNGYTF. The CDR3 bases are TGTGCCAGCAGCTCGGCAGGGGGTAATGGCTACACCTTC.

The chain links TRBV27 to TRBJ2-1, with D unresolved. The CDR3 loop spans 15 amino acids. The germline CDR1 and CDR2 sequences are MNHEY and SMNVEV (reference sequence). V was clipped by 3 bases and J by 9 bases, with 18 bases between them. CDR3 region: CASSFYDGGRTEQFF. The CDR3 DNA follows: TGTGCCAGCAGTTTTTATGACGGCGGCAGGACTGAGCAGTTCTTC.

This chain links TRBV6-5 with TRBJ2-1; TRBD2 matches at 8 bases. This CDR3 has 14 residues. The V gene end was trimmed by 5 bases and the J gene end by 3 bases; junction bases not matched to a gene: 3. Germline CDR1 is MNHEY and CDR2 is SVGAGI. CDR3 region: CASSPGTSYNEQFF. The CDR3, as DNA: TGTGCCAGCAGTCCCGGGACTAGCTACAATGAGCAGTTCTTC.

The V call is TRBV5-6, the J call TRBJ1-5; 9 nucleotides agree with TRBD1. This CDR3 has 15 residues. Germline V gene sequence: CDR1 SGHDT, CDR2 YYEEEE. After removal of 3 bases from V and 1 base from J, the junction contained 2 bases not matched to a gene. The CDR3: CASSSGQGSNQPQHF. For the CDR3, the DNA is TGTGCCAGCAGCTCAGGACAGGGGAGCAATCAGCCCCAGCATTTT. The variable domain in full, with the rest retrieved from reference TRBV5-6 and TRBJ1-5, is DAGVTQSPTHLIKTRGQQVTLRCSPKSGHDTVSWYQQALGQGPQFIFQYYEEEERQRGNFPDRFSGHQFPNYSSELNVNALLLGDSALYLCASSSGQGSNQPQHFGDGTRLSIL.

This clone appeared a single time. The CDR3 coding sequence is TGTGCCAGCAGTTATGGGACAGGGGGTTTTGAAAAACTGTTTTTT. Its translation is CASSYGTGGFEKLFF. The chain couples TRBV27 to TRBJ1-4, with 11 bases aligning to TRBD1. There are 15 residues in the CDR3. V gave up 4 bases and J gave up 7 bases; unmatched junction bases: 5. Per germline, CDR1 MNHEY and CDR2 SMNVEV (reference sequence).

The J gene is TRBJ2-5, the V gene TRBV28, with D possibly being TRBD1 (5 bases). Germline CDR1 reads MDHEN; CDR2 reads SYDVKM. The CDR3 runs 14 residues. The V end lost 3 bases, the J end lost 5 bases, and 13 bases lay between the germline ends. Written as DNA, the CDR3 is TGTGCCAGCAGTTTTTCGGCAGGGCGGGAGACCCAGTACTTC. Translated, it gives CASSFSAGRETQYF.

The sample holds a few counts of this clone. This rearrangement joins TRBV6-5 to TRBJ1-1; the D is unclear. V was clipped by 11 bases and J by 3 bases, with 19 bases between them. Germline assignment: CDR1 MNHEY and CDR2 SVGAGI. The CDR3 is made up of 14 amino acids. CDR3 coding DNA: TGTGCCGCCACGGAATTAGGCTCTGACACTGAAGCTTTCTTT. Its protein is CAATELGSDTEAFF.

The J gene is TRBJ2-3, the V gene TRBV15; no clear D gene. The germline CDR1 and CDR2 sequences are LNHNV and YYDKDF (reference sequence). The CDR3 has 14 amino acids. With 0 bases removed from V and 2 bases from J, the gap between germline ends came to 6 bases. The CDR3 loop is CATSRDELTDTQYF. CDR3 nucleotide sequence: TGTGCCACCAGCAGAGATGAACTCACAGATACGCAGTATTTT.

This clone came up many times. The chain combines TRBV10-3 with TRBJ1-3; D not resolved. Germline CDR1 ENHRY, CDR2 SYGVKD. V lost 3 bases and J 0 bases, leaving 9 bases between the germline ends. The CDR3 runs to 15 residues. CDR3 nucleotides: TGTGCCATCAGTGAAAGCAGATTCTCTGGAAACACCATATATTTT. This translates into CAISESRFSGNTIYF.

V usage is TRBV7-6 and J usage is TRBJ2-6; no reliable D call. V lost 0 bases and J 0 bases, leaving 15 bases between the germline ends. CDR3 length: 19 residues. CDR1 and CDR2 (germline): SGHVS, FNYEAQ. The CDR3 loop reads CASSLAGFFSLSGANVLTF. The CDR3 nucleotides are TGTGCCAGCAGCTTAGCAGGTTTCTTTTCCCTCTCTGGGGCCAACGTCCTGACTTTC.

The chain is built from TRBV4-1 and TRBJ2-1, with TRBD2 as a possible D gene (6 bases). From germline, CDR1 is MGHRA and CDR2 YSYEKL. V shed 5 bases and J shed 5 bases, with 16 bases lying between them. The CDR3 loop spans 15 amino acids. CDR3: CASSMSAGLDNEQFF. The DNA for the CDR3 is TGCGCCAGCAGCATGTCTGCGGGACTCGACAATGAGCAGTTCTTC.

The J gene is TRBJ2-3, the V gene TRBV7-3; 7 nucleotides match TRBD2. Per the germline V gene, CDR1 is SGHTA and CDR2 is FQGTGA. CDR3 length: 15 residues. The V segment lost 4 bases and the J segment 2 bases; nucleotides outside the gene matches: 6. The CDR3 nucleotides read TGTGCCAGCAGCTCAACGGGAGGTTTCACAGATACGCAGTATTTT. This translates into CASSSTGGFTDTQYF.

This chain links TRBV4-3 with TRBJ1-5; TRBD1 agrees at 7 bases. The CDR3 loop spans 18 amino acids. Germline lookup yields CDR1 LGHNA and CDR2 YSLEER. The trim removed 1 base at V and 5 bases at J, leaving 14 bases unmatched. CDR3 bases: TGCGCCAGCAGCCAAGTTCCAACCCGGGGGGACAGAGATCAGCCCCAGCATTTT. It codes for CASSQVPTRGDRDQPQHF.

This clone was recorded once. CDR3 region: CASSEGGGANYGYTF. As DNA, the CDR3 is TGTGCCAGCAGTGAGGGCGGAGGAGCTAACTATGGCTACACCTTC. The rearrangement joins TRBV2 to TRBJ1-2; D call uncertain. The germline V and J ends were trimmed by 3 bases and 0 bases, with 11 bases remaining between them. The length of the CDR3 is 15 residues. Germline assignment: CDR1 SNHLY and CDR2 FYNNEI.